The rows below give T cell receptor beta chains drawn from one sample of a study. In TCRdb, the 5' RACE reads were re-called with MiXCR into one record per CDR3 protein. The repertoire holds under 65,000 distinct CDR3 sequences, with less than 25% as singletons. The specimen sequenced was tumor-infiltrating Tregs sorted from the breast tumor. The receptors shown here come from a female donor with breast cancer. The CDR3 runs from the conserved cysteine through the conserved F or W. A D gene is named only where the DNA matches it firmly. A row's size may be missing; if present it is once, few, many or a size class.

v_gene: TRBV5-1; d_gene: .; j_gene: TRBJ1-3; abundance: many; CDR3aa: CASSLEAGNIKGNTIYF; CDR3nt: TGCGCCAGCAGCTTGGAAGCAGGAAACATCAAGGGAAACACCATATATTTT
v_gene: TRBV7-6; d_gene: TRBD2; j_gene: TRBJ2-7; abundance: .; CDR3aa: CASSPWGAGGSSYEQYF; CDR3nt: TGTGCCAGCAGCCCCTGGGGGGCGGGAGGTTCATCCTACGAGCAGTACTTC
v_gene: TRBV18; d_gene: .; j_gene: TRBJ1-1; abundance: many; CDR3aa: CASARLGSRNTEAFF; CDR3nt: TGTGCCAGCGCACGCCTGGGTAGCCGGAACACTGAAGCTTTCTTT
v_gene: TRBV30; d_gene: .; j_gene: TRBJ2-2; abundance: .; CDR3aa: CARKARNTGELFF; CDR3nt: TGTGCCCGAAAAGCTAGGAACACCGGGGAGCTGTTTTTT
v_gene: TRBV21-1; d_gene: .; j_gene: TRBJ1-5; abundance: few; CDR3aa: CASSPWADQPQHF; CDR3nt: TGTGCCAGCAGCCCCTGGGCCGATCAGCCCCAGCATTTT
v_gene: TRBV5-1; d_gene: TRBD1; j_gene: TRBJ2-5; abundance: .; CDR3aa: CASSLDQGARETQYF; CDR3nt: TGCGCCAGCAGCTTGGATCAGGGGGCGAGGGAGACCCAGTACTTC
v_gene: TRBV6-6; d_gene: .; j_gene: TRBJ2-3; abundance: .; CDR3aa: CASSYSLDGDTDTRYF; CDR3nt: TGTGCCAGCAGTTACTCCCTGGACGGAGACACAGATACGCGGTATTTT
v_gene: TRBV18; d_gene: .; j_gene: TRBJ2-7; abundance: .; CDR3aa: CASSPRTAYEQYF; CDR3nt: TGTGCCAGCTCACCCCGGACAGCCTACGAGCAGTACTTC
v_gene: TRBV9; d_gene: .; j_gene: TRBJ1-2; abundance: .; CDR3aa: CASSVAGTADDLWYGYTF; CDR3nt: TGTGCCAGCAGCGTAGCGGGAACGGCGGACGATTTGTGGTATGGCTACACCTTC
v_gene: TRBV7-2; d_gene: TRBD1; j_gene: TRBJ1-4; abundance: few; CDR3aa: CASSARTGAELFF; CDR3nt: TGTGCCAGCAGCGCACGGACAGGGGCGGAACTGTTTTTT
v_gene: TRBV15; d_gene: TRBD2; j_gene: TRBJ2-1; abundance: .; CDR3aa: CATSRERPGLAFKEQFF; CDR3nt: TGTGCCACCAGCAGAGAACGCCCGGGACTAGCGTTTAAGGAGCAGTTCTTC
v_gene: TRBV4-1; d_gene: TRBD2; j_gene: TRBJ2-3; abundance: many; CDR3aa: CASSQAVSGGGTDTQYF; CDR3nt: TGCGCCAGCAGCCAAGCAGTTAGCGGGGGGGGCACAGATACGCAGTATTTT
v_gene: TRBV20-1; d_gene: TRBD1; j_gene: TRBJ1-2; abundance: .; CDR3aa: CSARGTGGDYGYTF; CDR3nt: TGCAGTGCTAGGGGAACAGGGGGCGACTATGGCTACACCTTC
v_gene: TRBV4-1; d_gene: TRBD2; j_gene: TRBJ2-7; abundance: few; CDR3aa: CASSRGLAGEQYF; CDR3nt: TGCGCCAGCAGCCGCGGACTAGCGGGAGAGCAGTACTTC
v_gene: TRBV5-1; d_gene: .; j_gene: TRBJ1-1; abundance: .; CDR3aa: CASSLARGALEAFF; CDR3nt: TGCGCCAGCAGCTTGGCTAGGGGAGCCCTTGAAGCTTTCTTT
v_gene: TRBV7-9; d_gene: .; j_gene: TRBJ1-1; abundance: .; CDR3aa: CASSRGSEAFF; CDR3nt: TGTGCCAGCAGCCGCGGGAGTGAAGCTTTCTTT
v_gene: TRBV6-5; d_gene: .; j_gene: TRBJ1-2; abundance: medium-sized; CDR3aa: CASSYKGGGYTF; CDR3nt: TGTGCCAGCAGTTACAAGGGGGGTGGCTACACCTTC